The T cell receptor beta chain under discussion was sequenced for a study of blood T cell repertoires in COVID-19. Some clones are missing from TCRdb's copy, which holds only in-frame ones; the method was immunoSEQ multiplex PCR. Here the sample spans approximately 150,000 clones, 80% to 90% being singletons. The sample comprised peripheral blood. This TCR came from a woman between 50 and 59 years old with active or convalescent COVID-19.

Written as DNA, the CDR3 is TGTGCCAGCAGTCTCCGGGTCTACGGTGACACTGAAGCTTTCTTT. It encodes CASSLRVYGDTEAFF. The chain couples TRBV27 to TRBJ1-1; D unresolved. CDR3 length: 15 residues. V was pared by 5 bases and J by 3 bases, with 16 bases between. Germline V gene data show CDR1 as MNHEY and CDR2 as SMNVEV (reference sequence).